This T cell receptor (beta chain) comes out of a study of OX40 agonist ivuxolimab in advanced cancers. Germline V gene sequence: CDR1 SGHDN, CDR2 FVKESK. The CDR3 consists of 13 residues. The V gene lost 3 bases and the J gene lost 5 bases, with 11 bases spanning the gap. This clone was recorded many times. Sequenced by immunoSEQ multiplex PCR; TCRdb stores in-frame clones only, minus some. The table has 80,000 to 130,000 clones, about nine tenths seen once. The chain uses TRBV14 and TRBJ2-7; no clear D gene. This clonotype was obtained from an adult with an advanced solid tumor such as melanoma, head and neck, liver or kidney cancer. This material consisted of CD4+ or CD8+ T cells sorted from blood, taken in a trial of the OX40 agonist ivuxolimab. The CDR3 DNA follows: TGTGCCAGCAGCCACTTTCTGATTGACGAGCAGTACTTC. It encodes CASSHFLIDEQYF.